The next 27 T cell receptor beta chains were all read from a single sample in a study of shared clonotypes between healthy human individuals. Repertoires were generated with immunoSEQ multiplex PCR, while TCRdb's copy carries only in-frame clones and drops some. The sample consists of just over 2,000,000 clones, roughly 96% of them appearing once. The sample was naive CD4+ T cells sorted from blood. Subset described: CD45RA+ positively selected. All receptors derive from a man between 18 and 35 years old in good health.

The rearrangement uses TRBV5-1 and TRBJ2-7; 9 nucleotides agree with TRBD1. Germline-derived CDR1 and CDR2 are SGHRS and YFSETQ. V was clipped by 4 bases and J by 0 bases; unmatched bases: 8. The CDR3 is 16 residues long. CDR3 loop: CASSPTGTGFSYEQYF. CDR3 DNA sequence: TGCGCCAGCAGCCCAACCGGGACAGGGTTCTCCTACGAGCAGTACTTC.

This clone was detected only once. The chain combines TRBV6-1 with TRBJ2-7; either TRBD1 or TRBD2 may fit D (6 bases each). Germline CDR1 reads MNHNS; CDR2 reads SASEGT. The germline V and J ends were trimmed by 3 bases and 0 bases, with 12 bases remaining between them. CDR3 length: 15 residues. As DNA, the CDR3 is TGTGCCAGCAGTGATGGGGGGCGGACCTCCTACGAGCAGTACTTC. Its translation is CASSDGGRTSYEQYF.

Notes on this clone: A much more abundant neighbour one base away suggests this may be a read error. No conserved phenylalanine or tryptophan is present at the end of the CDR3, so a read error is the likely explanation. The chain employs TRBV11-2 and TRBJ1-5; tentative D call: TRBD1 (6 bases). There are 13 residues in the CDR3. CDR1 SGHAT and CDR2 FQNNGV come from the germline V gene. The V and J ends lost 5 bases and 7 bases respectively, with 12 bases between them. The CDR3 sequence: CASSDLGGQPQHL. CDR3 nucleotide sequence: TGTGCCAGCAGCGACCTAGGGGGACAGCCCCAGCATCTT.

CDR3: CASSLSHSNQPQHF. The CDR3 nucleotides are TGTGCCAGCAGCTTGAGCCATAGCAATCAGCCCCAGCATTTT. The V and J genes are TRBV5-6 and TRBJ1-5; D call uncertain. Germline values: CDR1 SGHDT, CDR2 YYEEEE. Trimming took off 1 base at V and 0 bases at J, with 5 bases between the two ends. The CDR3 loop spans 14 amino acids.

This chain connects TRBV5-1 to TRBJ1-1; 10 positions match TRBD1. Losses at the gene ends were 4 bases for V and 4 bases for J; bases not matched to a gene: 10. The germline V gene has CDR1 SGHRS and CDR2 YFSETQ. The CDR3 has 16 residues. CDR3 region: CASSPRQGADGTEAFF. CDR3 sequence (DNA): TGCGCCAGCAGCCCCAGACAGGGGGCAGACGGCACTGAAGCTTTCTTT. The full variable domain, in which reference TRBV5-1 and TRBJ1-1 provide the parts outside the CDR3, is KAGVTQTPRYLIKTRGQQVTLSCSPISGHRSVSWYQQTPGQGLQFLFEYFSETQRNKGNFPGRFSGRQFSNSRSEMNVSTLELGDSALYLCASSPRQGADGTEAFFGQGTRLTVV.

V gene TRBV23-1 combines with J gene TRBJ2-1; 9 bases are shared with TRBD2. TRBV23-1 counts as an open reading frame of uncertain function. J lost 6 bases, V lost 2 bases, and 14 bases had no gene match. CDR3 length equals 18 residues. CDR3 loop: CASSQTGTSSTNPNEQFF. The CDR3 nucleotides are TGCGCCAGCAGTCAAACCGGGACTAGCAGTACTAACCCCAATGAGCAGTTCTTC.

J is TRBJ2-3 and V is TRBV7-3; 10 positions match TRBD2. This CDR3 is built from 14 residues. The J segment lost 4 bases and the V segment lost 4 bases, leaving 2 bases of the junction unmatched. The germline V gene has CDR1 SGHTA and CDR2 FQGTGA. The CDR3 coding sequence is TGTGCCAGCAGCTGGAGCGGGGGGGCAGATACGCAGTATTTT. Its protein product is CASSWSGGADTQYF.

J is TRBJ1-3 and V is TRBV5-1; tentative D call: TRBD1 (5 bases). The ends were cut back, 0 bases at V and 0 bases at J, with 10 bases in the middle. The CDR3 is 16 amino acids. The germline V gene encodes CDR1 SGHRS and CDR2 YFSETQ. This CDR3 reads CASSLGDGGSGNTIYF. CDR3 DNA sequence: TGCGCCAGCAGCTTGGGGGACGGGGGCTCTGGAAACACCATATATTTT.

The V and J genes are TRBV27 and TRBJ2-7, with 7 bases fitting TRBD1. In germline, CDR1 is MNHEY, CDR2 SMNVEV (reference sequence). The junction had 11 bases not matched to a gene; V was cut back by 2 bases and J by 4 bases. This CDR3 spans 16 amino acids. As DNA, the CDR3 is TGTGCCAGCAGTTTACTGGACAGGCCTAAAATTTACGAGCAGTACTTC. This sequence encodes CASSLLDRPKIYEQYF.

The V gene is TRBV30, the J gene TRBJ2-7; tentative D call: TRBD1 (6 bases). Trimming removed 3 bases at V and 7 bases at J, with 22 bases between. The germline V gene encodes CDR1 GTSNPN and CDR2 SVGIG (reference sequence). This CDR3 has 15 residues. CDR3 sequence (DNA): TGTGCCTGGAGCGCCCCAGGGGCGGAAGGTCGTGAGCAGTACTTC. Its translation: CAWSAPGAEGREQYF.

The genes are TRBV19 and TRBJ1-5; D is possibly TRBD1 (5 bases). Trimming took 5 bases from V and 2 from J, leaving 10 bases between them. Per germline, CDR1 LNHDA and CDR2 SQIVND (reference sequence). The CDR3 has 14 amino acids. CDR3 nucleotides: TGTGCCAGTAGTCAGATGGGGGGCAATCAGCCCCAGCATTTT. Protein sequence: CASSQMGGNQPQHF.

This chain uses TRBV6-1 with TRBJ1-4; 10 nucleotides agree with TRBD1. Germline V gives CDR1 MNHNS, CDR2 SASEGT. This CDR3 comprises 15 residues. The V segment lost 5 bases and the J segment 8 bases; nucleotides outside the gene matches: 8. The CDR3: CASSPRDRGGEKLFF. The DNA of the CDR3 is TGTGCCAGCAGTCCAAGGGACAGGGGTGGCGAAAAACTGTTTTTT.

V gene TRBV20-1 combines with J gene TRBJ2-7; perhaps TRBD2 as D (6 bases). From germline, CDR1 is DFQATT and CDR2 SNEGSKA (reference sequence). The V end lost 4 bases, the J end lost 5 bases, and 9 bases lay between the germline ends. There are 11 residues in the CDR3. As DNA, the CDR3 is TGCAGTGCTATCGGCGGGAACGAGCAGTACTTC. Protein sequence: CSAIGGNEQYF.

Written as DNA, the CDR3 is TGTGCCAGCAGCGGGGTCTATGGCTACACCTTC. It specifies CASSGVYGYTF. The chain uses TRBV6-6 and TRBJ1-2; D is uncertain. Per germline, CDR1 MNHNY and CDR2 SVGAGI (reference sequence). V was clipped by 6 bases and J by 4 bases, with 6 bases between them. There are 11 residues in the CDR3.

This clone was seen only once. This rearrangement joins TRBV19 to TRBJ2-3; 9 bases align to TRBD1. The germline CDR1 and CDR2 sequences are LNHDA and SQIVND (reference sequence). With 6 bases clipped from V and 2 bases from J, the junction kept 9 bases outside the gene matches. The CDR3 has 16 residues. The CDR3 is CASSARDRVITDTQYF. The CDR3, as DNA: TGTGCCAGTAGCGCTAGGGACAGGGTAATCACAGATACGCAGTATTTT.

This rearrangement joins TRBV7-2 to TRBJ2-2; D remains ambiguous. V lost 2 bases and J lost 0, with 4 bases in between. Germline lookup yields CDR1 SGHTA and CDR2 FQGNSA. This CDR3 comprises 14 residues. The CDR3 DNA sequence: TGTGCCAGCAGCTTAAAAACGAACACCGGGGAGCTGTTTTTT. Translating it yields CASSLKTNTGELFF.

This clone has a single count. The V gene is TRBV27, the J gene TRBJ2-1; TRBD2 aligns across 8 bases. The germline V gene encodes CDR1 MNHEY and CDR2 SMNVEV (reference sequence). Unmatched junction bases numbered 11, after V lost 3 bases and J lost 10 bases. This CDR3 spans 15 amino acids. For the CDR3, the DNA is TGTGCCAGCAGTTTTCTGGGACTAGAGGTTGAGGAGCAGTTCTTC. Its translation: CASSFLGLEVEEQFF.

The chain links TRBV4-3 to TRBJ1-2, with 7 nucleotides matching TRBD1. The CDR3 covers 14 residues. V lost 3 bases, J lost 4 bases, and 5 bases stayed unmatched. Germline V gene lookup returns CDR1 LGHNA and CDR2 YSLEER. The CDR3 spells CASSQVTGLYGYTF. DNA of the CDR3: TGCGCCAGCAGCCAGGTGACAGGGCTCTATGGCTACACCTTC.

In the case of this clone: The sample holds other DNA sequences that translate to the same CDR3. The CDR3 reads CASSPGTGSYNEQFF. The CDR3 DNA reads TGCGCCAGCAGCCCCGGGACTGGCTCCTACAATGAGCAGTTCTTC. The rearrangement uses TRBV5-1 and TRBJ2-1, with a possible D match to TRBD2 (6 bases). The germline CDR1 and CDR2 sequences are SGHRS and YFSETQ. V was shortened by 4 bases and J by 0 bases, with 11 bases between the two germline ends. The CDR3 sequence is 15 residues long.

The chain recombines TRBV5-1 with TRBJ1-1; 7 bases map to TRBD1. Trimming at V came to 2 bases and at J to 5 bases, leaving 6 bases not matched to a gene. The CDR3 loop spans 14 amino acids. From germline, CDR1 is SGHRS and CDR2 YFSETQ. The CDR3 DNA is TGCGCCAGCAGCTTAAACAGGGGAGGGACTGAAGCTTTCTTT. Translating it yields CASSLNRGGTEAFF.

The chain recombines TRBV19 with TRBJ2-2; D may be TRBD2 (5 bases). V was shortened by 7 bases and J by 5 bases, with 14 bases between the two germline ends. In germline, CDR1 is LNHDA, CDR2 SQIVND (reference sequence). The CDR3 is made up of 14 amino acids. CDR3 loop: CASKRAPQTGELFF. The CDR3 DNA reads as TGTGCCAGTAAGAGGGCACCTCAGACCGGGGAGCTGTTTTTT.

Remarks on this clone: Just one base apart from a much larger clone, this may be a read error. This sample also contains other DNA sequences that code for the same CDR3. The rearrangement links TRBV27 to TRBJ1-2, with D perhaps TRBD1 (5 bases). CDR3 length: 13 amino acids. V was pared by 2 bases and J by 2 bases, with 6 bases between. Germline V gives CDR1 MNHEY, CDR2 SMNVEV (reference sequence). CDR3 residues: CASSLQGNYGYTF. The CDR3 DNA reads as TGTGCCAGCAGTTTACAGGGAAACTATGGCTACACCTTC.

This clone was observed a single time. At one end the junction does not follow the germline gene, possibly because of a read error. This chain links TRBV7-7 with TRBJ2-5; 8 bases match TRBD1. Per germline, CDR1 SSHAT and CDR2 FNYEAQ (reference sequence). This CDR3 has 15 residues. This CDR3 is CASSPPGRGPETQYF. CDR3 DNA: TGTGCTAGCAGCCCGCCGGGCAGGGGGCCAGAGACCCAGTACTTC.

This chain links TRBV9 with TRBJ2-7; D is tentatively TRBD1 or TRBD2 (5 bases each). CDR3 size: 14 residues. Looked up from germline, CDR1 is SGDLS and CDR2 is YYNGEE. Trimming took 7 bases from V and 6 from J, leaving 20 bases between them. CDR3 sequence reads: CASSARDRSGEQYF. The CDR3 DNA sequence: TGTGCCAGCTCAGCCCGGGACCGCAGTGGCGAGCAGTACTTC.

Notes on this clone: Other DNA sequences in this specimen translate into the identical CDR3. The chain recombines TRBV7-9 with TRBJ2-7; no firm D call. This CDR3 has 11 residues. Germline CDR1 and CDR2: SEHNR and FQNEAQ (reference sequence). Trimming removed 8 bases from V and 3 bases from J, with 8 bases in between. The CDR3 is CASSPLYEQYF. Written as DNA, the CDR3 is TGTGCCAGCTCACCGCTCTACGAGCAGTACTTC.

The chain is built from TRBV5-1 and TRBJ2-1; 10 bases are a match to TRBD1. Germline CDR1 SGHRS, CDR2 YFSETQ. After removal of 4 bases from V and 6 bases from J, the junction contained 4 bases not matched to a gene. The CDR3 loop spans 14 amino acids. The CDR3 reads CASSLGQGFNEQFF. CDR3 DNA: TGCGCCAGCAGCCTGGGACAGGGGTTCAATGAGCAGTTCTTC.

CDR3 sequence: CASSVSPRGDNEQFF. CDR3 bases: TGTGCCAGCAGCGTATCCCCGAGGGGAGATAATGAGCAGTTCTTC. The rearrangement joins TRBV9 to TRBJ2-1; D is tentatively TRBD1 or TRBD2 (5 bases each). V gave up 1 base and J gave up 7 bases, with 15 bases separating them. CDR1 is SGDLS and CDR2 is YYNGEE in the germline V gene. This CDR3 has 15 amino acids.